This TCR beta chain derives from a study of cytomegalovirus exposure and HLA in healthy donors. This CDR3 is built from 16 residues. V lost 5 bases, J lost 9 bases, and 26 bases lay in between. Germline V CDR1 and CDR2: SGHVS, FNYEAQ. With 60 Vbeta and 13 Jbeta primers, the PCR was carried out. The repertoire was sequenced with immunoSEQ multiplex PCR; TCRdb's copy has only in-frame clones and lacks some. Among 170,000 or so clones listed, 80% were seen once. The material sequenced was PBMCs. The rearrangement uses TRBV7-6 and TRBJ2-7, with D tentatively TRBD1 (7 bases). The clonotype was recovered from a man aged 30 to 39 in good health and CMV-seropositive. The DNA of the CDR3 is TGTGCCAGCAGCCATTTCGAGCCTGGCGGGACAGCATGGCAGTACTTC. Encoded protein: CASSHFEPGGTAWQYF.